Following are 2 T cell receptor beta chains from one sample sequenced in a study of T cell responses to AZD1222 COVID-19 vaccine. The assay was immunoSEQ multiplex PCR, and TCRdb's table has in-frame clones only and misses some. The sample consists of 150,000 to 200,000 clones, about 93% of them appearing once. The sample here was peripheral blood, taken on day 0 of AZD1222 vaccination. All receptors derive from an adult in good health.

The rearrangement uses TRBV19 and TRBJ1-3; D is ambiguous. V was cut by 1 base and J by 4 bases, with 5 bases left in between. Germline lookup yields CDR1 LNHDA and CDR2 SQIVND (reference sequence). This CDR3 is built from 13 residues. CDR3 region: CASSIAPGNTIYF. The CDR3 nucleotides are TGTGCCAGTAGTATAGCTCCCGGAAACACCATATATTTT.

The chain has TRBV27 and TRBJ1-6; D is unclear. CDR3 size: 19 residues. Germline CDR1 is MNHEY and CDR2 is SMNVEV (reference sequence). Trimming cost V 6 bases and J 13 bases, with 34 bases left between them. DNA for the CDR3: TGTGCCAGCAGCCTCCTGAGGGCAGGTCGCTCACGGGAGACCGACCCCCTCCACTTT. Translating it yields CASSLLRAGRSRETDPLHF.